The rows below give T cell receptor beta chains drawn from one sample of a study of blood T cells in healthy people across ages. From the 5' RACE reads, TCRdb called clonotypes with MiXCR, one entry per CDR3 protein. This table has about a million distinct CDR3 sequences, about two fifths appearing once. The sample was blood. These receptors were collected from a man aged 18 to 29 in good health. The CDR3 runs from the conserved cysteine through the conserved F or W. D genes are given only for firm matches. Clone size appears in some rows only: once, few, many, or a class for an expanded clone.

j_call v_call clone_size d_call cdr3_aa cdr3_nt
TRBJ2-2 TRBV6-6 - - CASSLGGDHTGELFF TGTGCCAGCAGTTTAGGGGGGGATCACACCGGGGAGCTGTTTTTT
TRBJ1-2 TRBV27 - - CASSFRNRYYGYTF TGTGCCAGCAGTTTCAGGAACCGCTACTATGGCTACACCTTC
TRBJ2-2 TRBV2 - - CASSEWSSPNTGELFF TGTGCCAGCAGTGAATGGTCTAGCCCGAACACCGGGGAGCTGTTTTTT
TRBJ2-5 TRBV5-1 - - CASRTEIGETQYF TGCGCCAGCCGAACCGAGATTGGAGAGACCCAGTACTTC
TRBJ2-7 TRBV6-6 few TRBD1 CASSTPDRGWNYEQYF TGTGCCAGCAGTACACCTGACAGGGGGTGGAACTACGAGCAGTACTTC
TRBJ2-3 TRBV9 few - CASSVYGRGPDTQYF TGTGCCAGCAGCGTATATGGGAGAGGCCCAGATACGCAGTATTTT
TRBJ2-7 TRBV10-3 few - CAIKAGLEQYF TGTGCCATCAAAGCAGGGCTAGAGCAGTACTTC
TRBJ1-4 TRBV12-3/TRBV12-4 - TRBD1 CASSRRQGLNEKLFF TGTGCCAGCAGCCGCAGACAGGGCCTTAATGAAAAACTGTTTTTT
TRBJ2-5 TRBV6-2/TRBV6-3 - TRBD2 CASKFPLAGDQETQYF TGTGCCAGCAAATTCCCCCTAGCGGGGGATCAAGAGACCCAGTACTTC
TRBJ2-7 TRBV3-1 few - CASSQVHNSEQYF TGTGCCAGCAGCCAAGTCCATAATAGCGAGCAGTACTTC
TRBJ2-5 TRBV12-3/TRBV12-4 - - CASSLMGGRQETQYF TGTGCCAGCAGTTTAATGGGGGGTAGGCAAGAGACCCAGTACTTC
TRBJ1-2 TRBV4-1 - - CASSLGSSCGYTF TGCGCCAGCTCCCTCGGGTCGTCTTGTGGCTACACCTTC
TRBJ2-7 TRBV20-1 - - CSADGTGQYF TGCAGTGCTGACGGGACTGGGCAGTACTTC
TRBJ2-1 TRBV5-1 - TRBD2 CASCLVASGTYNEQFF TGCGCCAGCTGCTTGGTTGCTAGCGGTACCTACAATGAGCAGTTCTTC
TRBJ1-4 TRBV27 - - CASSLAGRNEKLFF TGTGCCAGCAGTTTGGCAGGGCGCAATGAAAAACTGTTTTTT
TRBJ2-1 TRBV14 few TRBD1 CASSQDRTGVGEQFF TGTGCCAGCAGCCAAGATCGGACAGGGGTGGGTGAGCAGTTCTTC
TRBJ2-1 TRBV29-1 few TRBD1 CSVGRSAGQGLSYNEQFF TGCAGCGTTGGACGGTCAGCGGGACAGGGCCTATCCTACAATGAGCAGTTCTTC
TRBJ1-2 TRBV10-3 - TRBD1 CAISETGGYYGYTF TGTGCCATCAGTGAGACAGGGGGGTATTATGGCTACACCTTC
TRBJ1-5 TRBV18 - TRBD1 CASSPLGQGANQPQHF TGTGCCAGCTCACCGCTGGGACAGGGGGCGAATCAGCCCCAGCATTTT
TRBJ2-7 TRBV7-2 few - CASKLTSVGTYEQYF TGTGCCAGCAAGCTTACTTCGGTCGGTACCTACGAGCAGTACTTC
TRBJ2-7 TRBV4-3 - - CASSRGTKYNEQYF TGCGCCAGCAGCCGGGGCACAAAATACAATGAGCAGTACTTC
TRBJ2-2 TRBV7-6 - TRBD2 CASSFLAGGRGRELFF TGTGCCAGCAGCTTTCTAGCGGGGGGACGCGGTCGGGAGCTGTTTTTT
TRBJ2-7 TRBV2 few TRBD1 CASSDRGQLYEQYF TGTGCCAGTAGTGATAGGGGGCAGCTCTACGAGCAGTACTTC
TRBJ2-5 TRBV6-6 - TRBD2 CASSGPGLEETQYF TGTGCCAGCAGTGGCCCGGGACTAGAGGAGACCCAGTACTTC
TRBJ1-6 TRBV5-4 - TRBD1 CASSLPDRDRNSPPHF TGTGCCAGCAGTTTACCAGACCGGGACAGGAATTCACCCCCCCACTTT
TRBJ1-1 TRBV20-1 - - CSARDNTEAFF TGCAGTGCTAGAGATAACACTGAAGCTTTCTTT
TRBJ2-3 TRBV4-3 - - CASSQDRNIGGGTQYF TGCGCCAGCAGCCAAGATCGTAATATAGGAGGGGGTACGCAGTATTTT
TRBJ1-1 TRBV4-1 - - CASSPSGRKNTEAFF TGCGCCAGCAGCCCCTCCGGGCGCAAGAACACTGAAGCTTTCTTT
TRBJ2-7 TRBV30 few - CAWSGTYEQYF TGTGCCTGGAGCGGAACCTACGAGCAGTACTTC
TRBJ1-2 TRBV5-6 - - CASSLVAPEGYTF TGTGCCAGCAGCTTGGTAGCCCCGGAGGGCTACACCTTC
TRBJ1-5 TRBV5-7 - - CASSGPSNQPQHF TGTGCCAGCAGCGGTCCTAGCAATCAGCCCCAGCATTTT
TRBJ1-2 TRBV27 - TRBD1 CASSRSGQGYYGYTF TGTGCCAGCAGTAGAAGCGGACAGGGCTACTATGGCTACACCTTC
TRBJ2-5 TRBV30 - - CAWSLLGQWQETQYF TGTGCCTGGAGTCTCCTAGGACAGTGGCAAGAGACCCAGTACTTC
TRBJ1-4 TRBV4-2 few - CASSQDLGWSSKLFF TGTGCCAGCAGCCAAGATCTAGGGTGGAGCTCAAAACTGTTTTTT
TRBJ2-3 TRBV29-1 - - CSVRGRATDTQYF TGCAGCGTCCGGGGCAGGGCCACAGATACGCAGTATTTT
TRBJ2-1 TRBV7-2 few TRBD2 CASSLASSGRGPFF TGTGCCAGCAGCTTAGCTTCTAGCGGGAGAGGTCCGTTCTTC
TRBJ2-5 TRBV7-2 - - CASSLVSRGTQYF TGTGCCAGCAGCTTAGTGTCGAGAGGGACCCAGTACTTC